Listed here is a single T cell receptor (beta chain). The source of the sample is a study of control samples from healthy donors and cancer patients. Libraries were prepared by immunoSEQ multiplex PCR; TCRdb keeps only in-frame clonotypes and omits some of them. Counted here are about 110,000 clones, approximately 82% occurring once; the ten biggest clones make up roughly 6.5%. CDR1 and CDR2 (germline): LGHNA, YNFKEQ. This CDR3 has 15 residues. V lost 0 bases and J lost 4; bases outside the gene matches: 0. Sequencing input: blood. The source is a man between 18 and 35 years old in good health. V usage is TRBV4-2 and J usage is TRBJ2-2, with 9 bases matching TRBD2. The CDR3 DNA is TGTGCCAGCAGCCAAGAACTAGCGGGCACCGGGGAGCTGTTTTTT. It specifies CASSQELAGTGELFF.